This TCR beta chain comes out of a study of CD8+ T cells in alopecia areata. Study in general: Treated patients received oral tofacitinib, 5 to 10 mg twice daily. Scoring of treated patients' severity used the percentage of affected scalp area. Regarding the study as a whole: Under tofacitinib, numerous expanded lesional clonotypes remained detectable in scalp and blood.

Treatment meaning: oral pan-JAK inhibitor, 5-10 mg twice daily. Lesional scalp punch biopsies and peripheral blood came from alopecia areata patients. A note on this clone: The antigen is not known.

RNA extraction and reverse transcription yielded cDNA as sequencing template. Only in-frame clones appear in the TCRdb table, and some are missing; sequencing was by immunoSEQ multiplex PCR. The sample has 150,000 to 200,000 clones; just under 65% are singletons. V was clipped by 1 base and J by 0 bases, with 9 bases between them. Germline lookup yields CDR1 SGHVS and CDR2 FQNEAQ. The CDR3 loop spans 16 amino acids. This sequence originates from a human donor with alopecia areata. The sample here was CD4+ T cells sorted from blood, taken at approximately week 49, from a patient treated with tofacitinib. The genes are TRBV7-8 and TRBJ1-4; D possibly corresponds to TRBD1 (5 bases). Written as DNA, the CDR3 is TGTGCCAGCAGCTTAGGAGCGGGGGCAACTAATGAAAAACTGTTTTTT. Translation gives CASSLGAGATNEKLFF. The complete variable domain, with remaining parts taken from reference TRBV7-8 and TRBJ1-4, reads GAGVSQSPRYKVAKRGQDVALRCDPISGHVSLFWYQQALGQGPEFLTYFQNEAQLDKSGLPSDRFFAERPEGSVSTLKIQRTQQEDSAVYLCASSLGAGATNEKLFFGSGTQLSVL.